This paragraph covers one T cell receptor beta chain sequence. Original handling: Amplification of reference gene primers was used by the study to estimate nucleated cell counts. Repertoires were generated with immunoSEQ multiplex PCR, while TCRdb's copy carries only in-frame clones and drops some. Clonal size and the V and J genes are those of that table, whereas D and trimming came from the DNA. Of 200,000 to 300,000 clones listed, roughly 86% are singletons. This entry is derived from a study of blood T cell repertoires in COVID-19. About the research overall: The United States, Italy and Spain were the sources of the acute and convalescent COVID-19 samples. PBMCs, B-cell-depleted T cells, or T cells provided the cDNA or gDNA that made up the material.

The CDR3 contains 15 residues. Trimming left V 0 bases short and J 5 bases short, with 13 bases between. Germline V lookup: CDR1 MGHRA, CDR2 YSYEKL. The sequenced material came from peripheral blood. The J gene is TRBJ1-2, the V gene TRBV4-1; D may be TRBD1 (5 bases). This TCR derives from a man aged 45 to 65 with acute or convalescent COVID-19. The CDR3 region is CASSQEPWGEYGYTF. DNA for the CDR3: TGCGCCAGCAGCCAAGAACCATGGGGGGAATATGGCTACACCTTC.